The subject of this entry is one T cell receptor (beta chain). Germline V CDR1 and CDR2: GTSNPN, SVGIG (reference sequence). V was shortened by 1 base and J by 7 bases, with 17 bases between the two germline ends. CDR3 length equals 15 residues. A single record per CDR3 protein comes from TCRdb applying MiXCR to the RT-PCR reads. The table has about 700,000 distinct CDR3 sequences, approximately 15% seen once. This clonotype was obtained from a female donor in good health, serving as a healthy control. Material for sequencing was memory CD4+ T cells from blood. The gene calls are TRBV30 and TRBJ1-5, with D tentatively TRBD1 (5 bases). The DNA of the CDR3 is TGTGCCTGGAGTGAATTGGGAGGGGTAGGACAGCCCCAGCATTTT. Translating gives CAWSELGGVGQPQHF.